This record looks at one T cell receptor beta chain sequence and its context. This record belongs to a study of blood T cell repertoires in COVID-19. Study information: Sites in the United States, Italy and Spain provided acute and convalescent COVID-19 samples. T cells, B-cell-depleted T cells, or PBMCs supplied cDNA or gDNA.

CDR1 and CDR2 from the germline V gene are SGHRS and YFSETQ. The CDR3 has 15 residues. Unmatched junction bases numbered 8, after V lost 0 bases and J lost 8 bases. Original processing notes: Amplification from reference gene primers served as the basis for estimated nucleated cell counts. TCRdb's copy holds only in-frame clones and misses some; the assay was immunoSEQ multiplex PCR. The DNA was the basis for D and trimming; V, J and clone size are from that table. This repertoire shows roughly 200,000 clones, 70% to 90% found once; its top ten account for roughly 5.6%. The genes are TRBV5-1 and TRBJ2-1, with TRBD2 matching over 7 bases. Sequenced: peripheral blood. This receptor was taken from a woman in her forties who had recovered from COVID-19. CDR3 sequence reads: CASSLEGGPFYEQFF. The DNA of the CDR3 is TGCGCCAGCAGCTTGGAGGGAGGGCCGTTCTATGAGCAGTTCTTC.